This TCR beta chain was recovered during a study of T cell changes during pregnancy in multiple sclerosis. The V gene's germline CDR1 is MNHNS and CDR2 SASEGT. CDR3 length equals 14 residues. This table comes from immunoSEQ multiplex PCR, and its TCRdb copy is limited to in-frame clones, with some not included. The data show about 51,000 clones, 94% seen once. The V call is TRBV6-1, the J call TRBJ2-5; 9 bases line up with TRBD1. The DNA matches TRBJ2-7 better at its end, which makes the J call doubtful. The material sequenced was CD4+ T cells from peripheral blood mononuclear cells, taken in the second trimester of pregnancy. This TCR was recovered from a female donor with multiple sclerosis, enrolled in a pregnancy study. In DNA form, the CDR3 reads TGTGCCAGCAACCCGACAGGGGGGGGACACGAGCAGTACTTC. It specifies CASNPTGGGHEQYF.